This TCR beta chain appears in the sequencing data of a study of radiotherapy plus CTLA-4 blockade in lung cancer. Study information: Objective responses were recorded in roughly 20% of patients, with disease control recorded in less than 40%.

Here immunoSEQ multiplex PCR was the method, and the copy in TCRdb shows in-frame clones only, minus some. The sample shows more than 90,000 clones, 78% of them seen only once. The germline CDR1 and CDR2 sequences are SGHTA and FQGNSA. Trimming shortened V by 5 bases and J by 2 bases, and 16 bases separated the two germline ends. The CDR3 loop spans 16 amino acids. Notes on the study in general: TCR clones from tumors expanded in blood after radiotherapy plus ipilimumab. Dynamics of early blood T cell clones, together with interferon-beta, were reportedly the best predictors of response.

Each patient with chemo-refractory metastatic non-small-cell lung cancer was treated with focal radiation plus CTLA-4 blockade using ipilimumab. Concerning this clone itself: Its antigen remains unidentified.

V is TRBV7-2 and J is TRBJ2-4; D may be TRBD1 (8 bases). The specimen comprised peripheral blood, sampled from a patient treated with radiotherapy plus ipilimumab. The receptor was isolated from a human donor with non-small cell lung cancer who had a partial response to radiotherapy plus ipilimumab. CDR3: CASSLGQGGTKNIQYF. CDR3 nucleotides: TGTGCCAGCAGCCTCGGACAGGGAGGGACCAAAAACATTCAGTACTTC.